This TCR beta chain is from a study of T cells after posttransplantation cyclophosphamide. Regarding the study as a whole: Donor-recipient repertoire similarity was low at 1-2 months, rising over year one.

Busulfan-fludarabine conditioning, marrow transplant, and cyclophosphamide on days +3 and +4 were administered. This clone was recorded at least ten times. Its antigen is undetermined. Other DNA sequences in the same sample also yield this CDR3. CDR3 length: 14 residues. The trim removed 0 bases at V and 3 bases at J, leaving 3 bases unmatched. Germline V CDR1 and CDR2: SGHRS, YFSETQ. Measured with immunoSEQ multiplex PCR; TCRdb has only the in-frame clones, and not every one. This repertoire holds over 10,000 clones, and none appear only once. The source material was PBMCs, sampled after allogeneic stem cell transplant with posttransplant cyclophosphamide. This clonotype originated in a female patient between 40 and 50 years old who received an allogeneic stem cell transplant from an unrelated donor, was CMV-positive, and had acute GVHD only. Some T cells may possibly be graft donor cells. The chain combines TRBV5-1 with TRBJ2-7; 7 nucleotides line up with TRBD2. The CDR3: CASSLVGGSYEQYF. Here the CDR3 DNA reads TGCGCCAGCAGCTTGGTGGGCGGGAGCTACGAGCAGTACTTC.